This TCR beta chain was identified in a study of blood T cell repertoires in COVID-19. Study details: There were acute and convalescent COVID-19 samples, and they came from the United States, Italy and Spain.

Sequencing was performed with immunoSEQ multiplex PCR; in TCRdb, only in-frame clones are kept and a portion is missing. Of roughly 260,000 clones listed, 85% to 90% are singletons. The length of the CDR3 is 15 residues. Germline V gene lookup returns CDR1 SGHAT and CDR2 FQNNGV. Trimming cost V 3 bases and J 4 bases, with 15 bases left between them. The receptor's source is a middle-aged woman with acute or convalescent COVID-19. Sequenced input: peripheral blood. The chain uses TRBV11-2 and TRBJ1-2; D perhaps matches TRBD1 (6 bases). The chain's CDR3 is CASSLGRAGAYGYTF. The CDR3 DNA follows: TGTGCCAGCAGCTTGGGGAGAGCGGGGGCCTATGGCTACACCTTC. Supplemented by reference TRBV11-2 and TRBJ1-2, the full variable domain reads EAGVAQSPRYKIIEKRQSVAFWCNPISGHATLYWYQQILGQGPKLLIQFQNNGVVDDSQLPKDRFSAERLKGVDSTLKIQPAKLEDSAVYLCASSLGRAGAYGYTFGSGTRLTVV.